This TCR beta chain emerged from a study of T-cell memory formation after mild COVID-19. Looking at the study overall: TCR clusters mostly belonged to single donors.

With regard to this clonotype: Antigen: not known.

The length of the CDR3 is 17 residues. V lost 1 base and J 0 bases, leaving 15 bases between the germline ends. The germline V gene has CDR1 SGHRS and CDR2 YFSETQ. TCRdb re-called the 5' RACE reads through MiXCR, storing one row per CDR3 protein. The sample lists fewer than 200,000 distinct CDR3 sequences; 10% to 15% were seen once. Broader study findings: Still unconfirmed is whether the second-wave clones peaking on day 37 recognized SARS-CoV-2. Memory cells collected pre-infection included some clones that later responded, suggesting cross-reactive memory joined. While clones contracting from day 15 to 85 were balanced between CD4 and CD8, later expanders leaned CD4+.

J is TRBJ2-3 and V is TRBV5-1; no reliable D call. The clonotype originates from a man aged 18 to 30 who had mild COVID-19 (a few samples of this study predate the infection). Cell type and time point are not known. Sequenced input: PBMCs or a T cell subset sorted from them (not recorded which). The CDR3 nucleotides are TGCGCCAGCAGCTTGAGGGCTCGCCCTTCTAGCACAGATACGCAGTATTTT. Protein sequence: CASSLRARPSSTDTQYF.